The 17 T cell receptor beta chains in this list originate from one sample, sequenced in a study of blood T cells in healthy people across ages. Primers used in a second PCR of roughly 6 to 12 cycles were a sample-barcoded 5' primer and a J-beta primer mix. Using its own MiXCR run on the 5' RACE reads, TCRdb lists one record per CDR3 protein. The repertoire consists of approximately 2,000,000 distinct CDR3 sequences, with approximately 39% occurring once and the leading ten covering roughly 23%. The specimen was blood. Every receptor here comes from a human donor in good health.

The J gene is TRBJ2-7, the V gene TRBV11-1, with D perhaps TRBD1 (5 bases). The germline V and J ends were trimmed by 5 bases and 3 bases, with 17 bases remaining between them. Per the germline V gene, CDR1 is SGHAT and CDR2 is FQDESV (reference sequence). This CDR3 has 15 residues. The CDR3 region has the DNA TGTGCCAGCAGCCCCAGGGCAGGGAAAGACTACGAGCAGTACTTC. Residues: CASSPRAGKDYEQYF.

The sample holds a few counts of this clonotype. The chain is built from TRBV7-2 and TRBJ1-5; no firm D call. CDR3 length: 12 amino acids. Trimming pared 2 bases from V and 8 bases from J, leaving 7 bases between. CDR1 is SGHTA and CDR2 is FQGNSA in the germline V gene. CDR3 residues: CASSLYGEPQHF. The CDR3 nucleotides read TGTGCCAGCAGCTTATATGGGGAGCCCCAGCATTTT.

The chain employs TRBV7-2 and TRBJ2-1; maybe TRBD1 (5 bases). V was trimmed by 2 bases and J by 2 bases, leaving 10 bases between them. Germline V gives CDR1 SGHTA, CDR2 FQGNSA. The CDR3 runs to 15 residues. The CDR3 loop is CASSLIGATYNEQFF. Here the CDR3 DNA reads TGTGCCAGCAGCTTAATAGGGGCTACCTACAATGAGCAGTTCTTC.

The chain combines TRBV2 with TRBJ2-1; 7 bases agree with TRBD1. Germline trimming cut 7 bases from V and 4 bases from J; bases unmatched to any gene: 7. The CDR3 length is 14 residues. The germline V gene encodes CDR1 SNHLY and CDR2 FYNNEI. The CDR3 sequence: CASKGTVYYNEQFF. CDR3 DNA sequence: TGTGCCAGCAAAGGGACAGTTTATTACAATGAGCAGTTCTTC.

There are a few counts of this clonotype. The genes are TRBV12-3 or TRBV12-4 and TRBJ1-2; unclear D gene. V was pared by 3 bases and J by 0 bases, with 14 bases between. The CDR3 loop spans 16 amino acids. CDR3 in DNA: TGTGCCAGCAGTTTTTCACTAGTCAGTTCTAACTATGGCTACACCTTC. It yields the protein CASSFSLVSSNYGYTF.

The CDR3 DNA sequence: TGTGCCAGCAGCTTACAGGGGGCGGGGAATCAGCCCCAGCATTTT. Protein sequence: CASSLQGAGNQPQHF. The chain has TRBV7-9 and TRBJ1-5, with 8 bases identical to TRBD1. This CDR3 is 15 amino acids long. The junction had 4 bases not matched to a gene; V was cut back by 2 bases and J by 4 bases. Germline V lookup: CDR1 SEHNR, CDR2 FQNEAQ (reference sequence).

V and J are TRBV4-1 and TRBJ2-1, with D possibly being TRBD2 (6 bases). V gave up 4 bases and J gave up 10 bases, with 17 bases separating them. The CDR3 runs to 14 residues. Germline-derived CDR1 and CDR2 are MGHRA and YSYEKL. The CDR3 here is CASSPRDWDYEQFF. CDR3 DNA: TGCGCCAGCAGCCCCCGGGACTGGGATTACGAGCAGTTCTTC.

A word on this clonotype: Relative to the germline gene, one junction end is altered; a read error may explain this. The rearrangement links TRBV12-3 or TRBV12-4 to TRBJ2-3; TRBD2 might be the D (5 bases). This CDR3 region has 15 residues. For the CDR3, the DNA is TGTGCCAGCAACCAAGAGGCGGGTAGCACAGATGCGCAGTATTTT. Its translation is CASNQEAGSTDAQYF.

This clonotype was observed at least ten times. V is TRBV20-1 and J is TRBJ2-3, with 8 bases lining up with TRBD1. V was pared by 3 bases and J by 3 bases, with 2 bases of the junction left unmatched. CDR3 length: 13 amino acids. Germline values: CDR1 DFQATT, CDR2 SNEGSKA (reference sequence). CDR3 residues: CSARDRVTDTQYF. The CDR3 region has the DNA TGCAGTGCTAGGGACAGGGTAACAGATACGCAGTATTTT.

The V and J genes are TRBV29-1 and TRBJ1-1; D is undetermined. Trimming removed 4 bases from V and 4 bases from J, with 16 bases in between. CDR3 length: 14 residues. Germline V lookup: CDR1 SQVTM, CDR2 ANQGSEA. The CDR3 reads CSVGFAAWGTEAFF. Written as DNA, the CDR3 is TGCAGCGTTGGGTTCGCAGCCTGGGGCACTGAAGCTTTCTTT.

This clonotype has only a few counts. This chain joins TRBV6-5 and TRBJ2-2, with TRBD2 as a possible D gene (5 bases). Germline CDR1 and CDR2: MNHEY and SVGAGI. This CDR3 has 16 residues. Trimming took off 0 bases at V and 0 bases at J, with 8 bases between the two ends. The CDR3 sequence is CASSYSGLANTGELFF. CDR3 DNA: TGTGCCAGCAGTTACTCAGGACTTGCGAACACCGGGGAGCTGTTTTTT.

This clonotype was counted a few times. This chain connects TRBV7-8 to TRBJ2-4, with a possible D match to TRBD1 (6 bases). The germline CDR1 and CDR2 sequences are SGHVS and FQNEAQ. The CDR3 is 17 amino acids. The V and J ends lost 1 base and 13 bases respectively, with 26 bases between them. The CDR3 loop is CASSLVVLGTQLRGQYF. CDR3 DNA: TGTGCCAGCAGCTTAGTTGTTCTCGGGACCCAACTTAGGGGGCAGTACTTC.

This clonotype was seen only once. The chain combines TRBV6-6 with TRBJ2-1; D uncertain. The CDR3 length is 14 residues. Trimming cost V 1 base and J 8 bases, with 12 bases left between them. CDR1 is MNHNY, CDR2 SVGAGI, per germline (reference sequence). CDR3 loop: CASSYYGRSDEQFF. For the CDR3, the DNA is TGTGCCAGCAGTTACTATGGCAGGAGTGATGAGCAGTTCTTC.

V usage is TRBV7-6 and J usage is TRBJ2-1; 8 nucleotides line up with TRBD2. Germline loops: CDR1 SGHVS, CDR2 FNYEAQ. Trimming cost V 2 bases and J 8 bases; bases outside gene matches: 14. The CDR3 sequence is 17 residues long. The CDR3 DNA reads as TGTGCCAGCAGCTTAAACCAGCGGGGGAGCCAAGGGGATGAGCAGTTCTTC. Residues: CASSLNQRGSQGDEQFF.

The rearrangement joins TRBV20-1 to TRBJ2-3; a possible D gene is TRBD1 (6 bases). V was cut by 3 bases and J by 0 bases, with 10 bases left in between. The CDR3 extends over 14 amino acids. CDR1 is DFQATT, CDR2 SNEGSKA, per germline (reference sequence). The CDR3 reads CSARTGISTDTQYF. The CDR3 DNA reads TGCAGTGCTAGGACAGGAATTAGCACAGATACGCAGTATTTT.

The chain recombines TRBV7-2 with TRBJ2-7; 7 nucleotides line up with TRBD1. Germline CDR1 is SGHTA and CDR2 is FQGNSA. The J segment lost 3 bases and the V segment lost 5 bases, leaving 13 bases of the junction unmatched. This CDR3 region has 16 residues. The CDR3 sequence is CASSPGLTGTNYEQYF. The CDR3 region has the DNA TGTGCCAGCAGCCCCGGATTGACAGGGACAAACTACGAGCAGTACTTC.

The chain recombines TRBV5-1 with TRBJ1-6; no definite D call. Trimming removed 4 bases at V and 7 bases at J, with 12 bases between. Germline CDR1 and CDR2: SGHRS and YFSETQ. The CDR3 covers 14 residues. In DNA, the CDR3 is TGCGCCAGCAGCCTATCAACCGGGAATTCACCCCTCCACTTT. Translation: CASSLSTGNSPLHF.